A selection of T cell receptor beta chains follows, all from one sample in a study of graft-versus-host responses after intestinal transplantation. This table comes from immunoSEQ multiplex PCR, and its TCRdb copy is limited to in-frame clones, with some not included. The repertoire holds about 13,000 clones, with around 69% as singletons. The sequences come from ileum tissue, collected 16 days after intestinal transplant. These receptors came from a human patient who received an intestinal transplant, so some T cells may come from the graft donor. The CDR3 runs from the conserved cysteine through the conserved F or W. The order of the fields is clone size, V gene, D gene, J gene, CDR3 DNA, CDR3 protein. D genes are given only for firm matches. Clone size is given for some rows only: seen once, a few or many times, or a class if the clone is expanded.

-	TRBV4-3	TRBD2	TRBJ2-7	TGCGCCAGCAGCCAGGGGTCAGGGACTACCTACGAGCAGTACTTC	CASSQGSGTTYEQYF
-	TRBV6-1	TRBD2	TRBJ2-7	TGTGCCAGCAGTTCGGGACTAGCGGACTCCTACGAGCAGTACTTC	CASSSGLADSYEQYF
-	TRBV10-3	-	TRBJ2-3	TGTGCCATCAGAGAGACAGAAACTAGCACAGATACGCAGTATTTT	CAIRETETSTDTQYF
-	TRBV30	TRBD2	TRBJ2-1	TGTGCCTGGAGTGGGACTAGTTTTACCGATGAGCAGTTCTTC	CAWSGTSFTDEQFF
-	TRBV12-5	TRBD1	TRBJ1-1	TGTGCTAGTGGTTTGACTTCGACAGGGGGCTACACTGAAGCTTTCTTT	CASGLTSTGGYTEAFF
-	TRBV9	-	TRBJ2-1	TGTGCCAGCAGCGTTACGGGCCTCCGGGGTGAGCGCAATGAGCAGTTCTTC	CASSVTGLRGERNEQFF
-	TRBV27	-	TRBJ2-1	TGTGCCAGCAGTTTGGGTCTGAGGGAGTTCTTC	CASSLGLREFF
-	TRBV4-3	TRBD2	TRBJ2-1	TGCGCCAGCAGCCAAGAACTGAGCGGGGGATCGAATGAGCAGTTCTTC	CASSQELSGGSNEQFF
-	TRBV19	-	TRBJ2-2	TGTGCCAGTAGTCCCCATGGGAGCACCGGGGAGCTGTTTTTT	CASSPHGSTGELFF
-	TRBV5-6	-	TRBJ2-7	TGTGCCAGCAGCTTGGGAGGGACTCGACAACTAGCGCAGTACTTC	CASSLGGTRQLAQYF
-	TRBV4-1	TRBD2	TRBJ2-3	TGCGCCAGCAGCCTGACTAGCGGGGGGGAGGATACGCAGTATTTT	CASSLTSGGEDTQYF
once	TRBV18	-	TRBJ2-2	TGTGCCAGCTTTAGTAGAGGGCCTAGGCCCGGGGAGCTGTTTTTT	CASFSRGPRPGELFF
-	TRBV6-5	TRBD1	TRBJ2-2	TGTGCCAGCACCCAACAGGGGGCAGTCACCGGGGAGCTGTTTTTT	CASTQQGAVTGELFF
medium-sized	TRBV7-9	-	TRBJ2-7	TGTGCCAGCAGCTTTGGGGGCGAGACCTACGAGCAGTACTTC	CASSFGGETYEQYF
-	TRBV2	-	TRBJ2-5	TGTGCCAGCTACCTCGGAGGGACAGAGACCCAGTACTTC	CASYLGGTETQYF
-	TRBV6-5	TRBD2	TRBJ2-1	TGTGCCAGCAGTTACGGTCTAGCGGGGGAGGGTGAGCAGTTCTTC	CASSYGLAGEGEQFF
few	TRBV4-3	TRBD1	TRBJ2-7	TGCGCCAGCAGCCAAGAGGCGGGACAGGTACTCTCCTACGAGCAGTACTTC	CASSQEAGQVLSYEQYF
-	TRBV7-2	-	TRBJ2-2	TGTGCCAGCAGCGGACAGAGCCTACCCAACACCGGGGAGCTGTTTTTT	CASSGQSLPNTGELFF
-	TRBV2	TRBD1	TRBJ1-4	TGTGCCAGCAGTGGACAGGGTTTTGTAACTAATGAAAAACTGTTTTTT	CASSGQGFVTNEKLFF
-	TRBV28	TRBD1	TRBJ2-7	TGTGCCAGCAGCCCAGGGGGCAGAGACCCCTACGAGCAGTACTTC	CASSPGGRDPYEQYF
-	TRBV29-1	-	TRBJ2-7	TGCAGCGTTGAAATTCGGGGAACCTACGAGCAGTACTTC	CSVEIRGTYEQYF
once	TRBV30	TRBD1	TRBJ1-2	TGTGCCTCGTGGGGACAGGGGGCTAAGGGGAATAACTATGGCTACACCTTC	CASWGQGAKGNNYGYTF
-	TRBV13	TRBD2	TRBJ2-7	TGTGCCAGCAGCTTATCAGCGGGGGCCTACGAGCAGTACTTC	CASSLSAGAYEQYF
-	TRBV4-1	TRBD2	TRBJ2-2	TGCGCCAGCAGCCATTGGCCAGTAGCGGGGGCCGGGGAGCTGTTTTTT	CASSHWPVAGAGELFF
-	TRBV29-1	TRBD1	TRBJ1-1	TGCAGCGTCGCAGGACAGGGAACCACTGAAGCTTTCTTT	CSVAGQGTTEAFF
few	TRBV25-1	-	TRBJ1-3	TGTGCCAGCAGGGACAACTCTGGAAACACCATATATTTT	CASRDNSGNTIYF
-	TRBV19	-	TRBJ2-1	TGTGCCAGTAGTCTACTGGCAGGGGTGGGGAATGAGCAGTTCTTC	CASSLLAGVGNEQFF
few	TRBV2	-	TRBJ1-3	TGTGCCAGCAGTGAACTCCGAGTCTCTGGAAACACCATATATTTT	CASSELRVSGNTIYF
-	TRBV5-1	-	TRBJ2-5	TGCGCCAGCAGCTTGGTTTCTACGCAAGAGACCCAGTACTTC	CASSLVSTQETQYF
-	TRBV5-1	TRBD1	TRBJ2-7	TGCGCCAGCAGCTGGGGACAGGGTGAGGACGAGCAGTACTTC	CASSWGQGEDEQYF
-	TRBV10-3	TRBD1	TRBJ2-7	TGTGCCATCAGGGGACAGGGAGGGTACGAGCAGTACTTC	CAIRGQGGYEQYF
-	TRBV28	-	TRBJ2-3	TGTGCGGGCGGGCGGACAGATACGCAGTATTTT	CAGGRTDTQYF
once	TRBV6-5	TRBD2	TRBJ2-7	TGTGCCAGCAGTTACTCGATTCTAGCGGACTCCTACGAGCAGTACTTC	CASSYSILADSYEQYF
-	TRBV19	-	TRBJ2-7	TGTGCCAGTAGTAACAGCGGAACTCTTACTACCTACGAGCAGTACTTC	CASSNSGTLTTYEQYF
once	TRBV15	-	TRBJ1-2	TGTGCCACCAGCAGAGATAACAGTGCTTGTTGCTACACCTTC	CATSRDNSACCYTF
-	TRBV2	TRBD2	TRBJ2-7	TGTGCCAGCAGGACTAGCGTCCCCTACGAGCAGTACTTC	CASRTSVPYEQYF
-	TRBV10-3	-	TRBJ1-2	TGTGCCATCAGTGGGGGTGCGGGGGCTAACTATGGCTACACCTTC	CAISGGAGANYGYTF
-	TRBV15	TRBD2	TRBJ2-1	TGTGCCACCAGCAGAGACGCGGGAGGCTACAATGAGCAGTTCTTC	CATSRDAGGYNEQFF
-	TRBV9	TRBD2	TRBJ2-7	TGTGCCAGCAGCGTTAGCGGGAGAGCATCTCCCTACGAGCAGTACTTC	CASSVSGRASPYEQYF
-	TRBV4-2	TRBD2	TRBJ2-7	TGTGCCAGCAGCCGGGGACTAGTTTCCTACGAGCAGTACTTC	CASSRGLVSYEQYF
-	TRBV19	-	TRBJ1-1	TGTGCCAGTAGTATTGGGGGGACGGTGAACACTGAAGCTTTCTTT	CASSIGGTVNTEAFF
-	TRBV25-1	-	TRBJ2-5	TGTGCCAGCAGTGAAGCGCGCGGGACAGCCCTCCTGGAGGCCCAGTACTTC	CASSEARGTALLEAQYF
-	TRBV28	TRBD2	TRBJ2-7	TGTGCCAGCAGCGCAGCGGGAGGGGGGTCCTACGAGCAGTACTTC	CASSAAGGGSYEQYF
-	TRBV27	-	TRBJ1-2	TGTGCCAGCAGTCTATACCGCGCGGACGGAGGAGGTTCCTATGGCTACACCTTC	CASSLYRADGGGSYGYTF
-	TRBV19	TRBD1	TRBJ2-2	TGTGCCAGTAGTATGTCAGGGGGCGGGTTTTGGACCGGGGAGCTGTTTTTT	CASSMSGGGFWTGELFF
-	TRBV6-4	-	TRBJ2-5	TGTGCCAGCCGGAACAGGGAAGAGACCCAGTACTTC	CASRNREETQYF